This TCR beta chain was found in a study of Ad26.COV2.S vaccination and SARS-CoV-2 variants. Study information: Once or twice, 56 days apart, Ad26.COV2.S was delivered intramuscularly.

Germline V gene data show CDR1 as MNHEY and CDR2 as SVGEGT. V was clipped by 6 bases and J by 5 bases; unmatched bases: 7. The CDR3 consists of 13 residues. Of note for this clone: The antigen remains unidentified.

As for treatment: 15 to 20 received Ad26.COV2.S at low or high dose, single or two shots; roughly five received placebo; per-sample allocation not given. Sampling happened 63 days after the first vaccine or placebo injection. Study-wide findings and caveats: Compared with placebo recipients, vaccine recipients had higher spike-specific TCR breadth.

Sequenced by immunoSEQ multiplex PCR; TCRdb stores in-frame clones only, minus some. The sample shows 440,000 or so clones, 80% to 95% of them seen only once. The chain couples TRBV6-2 or TRBV6-3 to TRBJ2-7, with 7 bases matching TRBD2. This sample comprised peripheral blood, obtained in a trial of Ad26.COV2.S vaccine versus placebo. This TCR was sampled from a person aged 18 to 59 who received the Ad26.COV2.S COVID-19 vaccine or a placebo. CDR3 nucleotide sequence: TGTGCCAGCAGCCGCGGGAGCACCCACGAGCAGTACTTC. Translation gives CASSRGSTHEQYF.